These T cell receptor beta chains were read from a single sample in a study of CD8 T cells in ankylosing spondylitis. One entry per CDR3 protein results from TCRdb running MiXCR on the 5' RACE reads. The sample shows fewer than 35,000 distinct CDR3 sequences, 30% of them seen only once. The specimen sequenced was synovial fluid, either unsorted or a sorted T cell fraction (not recorded which). Every receptor here comes from a male donor with ankylosing spondylitis. CDR3s include the opening cysteine and the closing phenylalanine or tryptophan. Each record gives: D gene, J gene, clone size, V gene, CDR3 protein, CDR3 DNA. A D gene is named only where the DNA matches it firmly. Not every row has a clone size; where given, it reads once, few, many or a size class.

NA | TRBJ1-3 | medium-sized | TRBV13 | CASSLEGLSGNTIYF | TGTGCCAGCAGCTTAGAAGGGCTCTCTGGAAACACCATATATTTT
TRBD2 | TRBJ2-3 | many | TRBV20-1 | CSARDRTSGRALFSDTQYF | TGCAGTGCTAGAGACCGGACTAGCGGGAGGGCCTTGTTTTCAGATACGCAGTATTTT
NA | TRBJ1-5 | NA | TRBV30 | CAWSGGDNQPQHF | TGTGCCTGGAGTGGGGGCGACAATCAGCCCCAGCATTTT
TRBD2 | TRBJ2-1 | many | TRBV2 | CASRTGTSGIEQFF | TGTGCCAGCAGGACCGGGACTAGCGGGATTGAGCAGTTCTTC
NA | TRBJ2-3 | many | TRBV15 | CATSRVRGSTDTQYF | TGTGCCACCAGCAGAGTGAGGGGTAGCACAGATACGCAGTATTTT
NA | TRBJ2-6 | NA | TRBV3-1 | CASSPQGLGAGANVLTF | TGTGCCAGCAGCCCCCAGGGGCTAGGAGCTGGGGCCAACGTCCTGACTTTC
TRBD1 | TRBJ2-2 | NA | TRBV19 | CASSSRDSYTGELFF | TGTGCCAGTAGTAGCCGGGACAGCTACACCGGGGAGCTGTTTTTT
NA | TRBJ1-4 | NA | TRBV10-2 | CASSDRTEEKLFF | TGCGCCAGCAGTGACAGGACGGAGGAAAAACTGTTTTTT
NA | TRBJ2-1 | NA | TRBV2 | CATGDFNEQFF | TGTGCCACTGGGGACTTCAATGAGCAGTTCTTC
NA | TRBJ2-7 | many | TRBV3-1 | CASSQDFSLSSYEQYF | TGTGCCAGCAGCCAAGATTTCTCCCTGAGCTCCTACGAGCAGTACTTC
TRBD1 | TRBJ1-3 | NA | TRBV5-1 | CASSPRTGDGNTIYF | TGCGCCAGCAGCCCCCGGACAGGAGATGGAAACACCATATATTTT
NA | TRBJ1-1 | NA | TRBV2 | CASSLMGDRNTEAFF | TGTGCCAGCTCCCTTATGGGCGACAGGAACACTGAAGCTTTCTTT
TRBD2 | TRBJ2-1 | few | TRBV27 | CASNGLASSDEQFF | TGTGCCAGCAACGGACTAGCCTCATCGGATGAGCAGTTCTTC
NA | TRBJ2-6 | NA | TRBV12-3/TRBV12-4 | CASRPISGANVLTF | TGTGCCAGCAGACCGATCTCTGGGGCCAACGTCCTGACTTTC
NA | TRBJ2-1 | many | TRBV7-9 | CASQDDRNSYNEQFF | TGTGCCAGCCAGGACGACAGGAACTCCTACAATGAGCAGTTCTTC
NA | TRBJ1-5 | NA | TRBV6-1 | CASSQPAPVRQGHQPQHF | TGTGCCAGCAGTCAACCGGCCCCCGTGCGCCAGGGCCATCAGCCCCAGCATTTT
TRBD1 | TRBJ2-1 | few | TRBV7-9 | CASSVIRGPVNEQFF | TGTGCCAGCAGCGTCATCAGGGGGCCGGTCAATGAGCAGTTCTTC
NA | TRBJ1-1 | NA | TRBV7-9 | CASSFYPTVPNTEAFF | TGTGCCAGCAGCTTTTACCCGACGGTTCCGAACACTGAAGCTTTCTTT
NA | TRBJ1-3 | few | TRBV7-6 | CASSPRKGLCSGNTIYF | TGTGCCAGCAGCCCCCGGAAGGGACTTTGCTCTGGAAACACCATATATTTT
NA | TRBJ1-2 | many | TRBV5-6 | CASSRRDNYGYTF | TGTGCCAGCAGCCGCCGGGACAACTATGGCTACACCTTC
NA | TRBJ2-5 | many | TRBV29-1 | CSVYPLGETQYF | TGCAGCGTTTATCCTCTCGGAGAGACCCAGTACTTC
TRBD1 | TRBJ2-1 | NA | TRBV20-1 | CSAREGGRGIYNEQFF | TGCAGTGCTAGAGAAGGTGGCAGGGGGATCTACAATGAGCAGTTCTTC
TRBD1 | TRBJ1-1 | NA | TRBV24-1 | CATSDWTGQAFF | TGTGCCACCAGTGATTGGACAGGCCAAGCTTTCTTT
TRBD2 | TRBJ2-1 | many | TRBV6-1 | CASSPNPAGDNEQFF | TGTGCCAGCAGTCCCAATCCAGCGGGAGACAATGAGCAGTTCTTC
TRBD1 | TRBJ2-2 | many | TRBV12-3/TRBV12-4 | CASSAPGRQGSNTGELFF | TGTGCCAGCAGTGCCCCGGGACGACAGGGGTCGAACACCGGGGAGCTGTTTTTT
NA | TRBJ1-1 | NA | TRBV5-6 | CASSSTWDTEAFF | TGTGCCAGCAGCTCTACCTGGGACACTGAAGCTTTCTTT
NA | TRBJ1-4 | NA | TRBV12-3/TRBV12-4 | CASSFGGRDEKLFF | TGTGCCAGCAGTTTTGGTGGACGGGATGAAAAACTGTTTTTT
NA | TRBJ2-1 | NA | TRBV27 | CASSSSGSSYNEQFF | TGTGCCAGCAGTTCGTCAGGGAGCTCCTACAATGAGCAGTTCTTC
NA | TRBJ2-1 | few | TRBV29-1 | CSVAREGRFFDNEQFF | TGCAGCGTCGCACGAGAGGGGAGGTTTTTCGACAATGAGCAGTTCTTC
TRBD1 | TRBJ2-2 | NA | TRBV27 | CASSFGTVTNTGELFF | TGTGCCAGCAGTTTCGGGACAGTAACGAACACCGGGGAGCTGTTTTTT
NA | TRBJ2-7 | NA | TRBV5-8 | CASTPFYEQYF | TGTGCCAGCACCCCCTTCTACGAGCAGTACTTC
NA | TRBJ2-1 | many | TRBV11-2 | CASSLFSYNEQFF | TGTGCCAGCAGCCTCTTCTCCTACAATGAGCAGTTCTTC
TRBD2 | TRBJ2-2 | many | TRBV20-1 | CSARGLADRGELFF | TGCAGTGCTAGGGGACTAGCGGACCGCGGGGAGCTGTTTTTT
NA | TRBJ2-2 | NA | TRBV9 | CASSVEQANTGELFF | TGTGCCAGCAGCGTAGAGCAGGCGAACACCGGGGAGCTGTTTTTT
TRBD1 | TRBJ1-1 | few | TRBV27 | CASSPWDSTNTEAFF | TGTGCCAGCAGTCCATGGGACAGTACCAACACTGAAGCTTTCTTT
NA | TRBJ1-1 | few | TRBV20-1 | CSASIGGRLNTEAFF | TGCAGTGCTAGTATTGGGGGGCGTTTGAACACTGAAGCTTTCTTT
NA | TRBJ1-1 | many | TRBV19 | CASSIGKRTEAFF | TGTGCCAGTAGTATAGGGAAGAGGACTGAAGCTTTCTTT